The 25 T cell receptor beta chains reported below all come from one sample, sequenced in a study of blood T cell repertoires in COVID-19. Some clones are missing from TCRdb's copy, which holds only in-frame ones; the method was immunoSEQ multiplex PCR. The table lists some 130,000 clones, 60% to 80% of them singletons. The sequenced sample consisted of peripheral blood. The receptors stem from an older woman with acute or convalescent COVID-19.

The genes are TRBV28 and TRBJ1-5; no reliable D call. This CDR3 contains 15 residues. From germline, CDR1 is MDHEN and CDR2 SYDVKM. The V end lost 3 bases, the J end lost 6 bases, and 15 bases lay between the germline ends. The CDR3 DNA is TGTGCCAGCAGTTTTCTCGGGGTGGCTAGTCAGCCCCAGCATTTT. Amino acids: CASSFLGVASQPQHF.

This chain connects TRBV19 to TRBJ2-5; D perhaps matches TRBD2 (7 bases). V lost 4 bases, J lost 2 bases, and 17 bases lay in between. CDR3 size: 16 residues. CDR1 and CDR2 (germline): LNHDA, SQIVND (reference sequence). The CDR3 is CASSKTGRGLQETQYF. The CDR3 DNA reads TGTGCCAGTAGTAAGACGGGGAGGGGGTTACAAGAGACCCAGTACTTC.

The sample holds a few counts of this clone. The chain links TRBV6-4 to TRBJ2-1; 10 bases agree with TRBD2. CDR3 length: 16 residues. The V segment lost 0 bases and the J segment 4 bases; nucleotides outside the gene matches: 3. From germline, CDR1 is MRHNA and CDR2 SNTAGT. The CDR3 here is CASSDSLAGDYNEQFF. The CDR3 bases are TGTGCCAGCAGTGACTCCCTAGCGGGAGATTACAATGAGCAGTTCTTC.

The chain is built from TRBV19 and TRBJ1-2, with TRBD1 matching 8 bases. Losses at the gene ends were 7 bases for V and 4 bases for J; bases not matched to a gene: 8. CDR3 length equals 14 residues. CDR1 and CDR2 (germline): LNHDA, SQIVND (reference sequence). The CDR3 sequence: CASIPTGALYGYTF. CDR3 nucleotides: TGTGCCAGTATCCCGACAGGGGCGCTCTATGGCTACACCTTC.

The chain links TRBV15 to TRBJ1-2, with 7 bases that match TRBD1. Germline V gives CDR1 LNHNV, CDR2 YYDKDF (reference sequence). This CDR3 contains 14 residues. Unmatched junction bases numbered 3, after V lost 1 base and J lost 4 bases. The CDR3 DNA reads as TGTGCCACCAGCAGAGGACAGGGACGCTATGGCTACACCTTC. This encodes CATSRGQGRYGYTF.

The chain carries TRBV6-6 and TRBJ1-6, with D unresolved. Trimming left V 10 bases short and J 7 bases short, with 17 bases between. CDR3 length: 14 residues. Germline CDR1 is MNHNY and CDR2 is SVGAGI (reference sequence). DNA for the CDR3: TGTGCCATCTCCCCGCAGGCCGGAAATTCACCCCTCCACTTT. It specifies CAISPQAGNSPLHF.

The chain's CDR3 is CASSPTRGPYEQYF. CDR3 nucleotide sequence: TGTGCCAGCAGCCCTACGCGGGGACCCTACGAGCAGTACTTC. This chain joins TRBV7-2 and TRBJ2-7; weak D call: TRBD2 (6 bases). This CDR3 is built from 14 residues. V was shortened by 5 bases and J by 2 bases, with 13 bases between the two germline ends. Germline CDR1 is SGHTA and CDR2 is FQGNSA.

This clone was seen more than once but under ten times. This chain joins TRBV29-1 and TRBJ2-5; TRBD2 aligns across 9 bases. Germline CDR1 is SQVTM and CDR2 is ANQGSEA. This CDR3 is 12 amino acids long. Germline trimming cut 6 bases from V and 9 bases from J; bases unmatched to any gene: 8. The CDR3 reads CSVELAGNAQYF. Written as DNA, the CDR3 is TGCAGCGTAGAGCTAGCGGGAAATGCCCAGTACTTC.

Worth noting for this clone: The junction departs from germline at one end; a sequencing error may be responsible. The sample contains more than one DNA sequence encoding this CDR3. The chain couples TRBV19 to TRBJ2-1; 8 bases match TRBD2. There are 15 residues in the CDR3. CDR1 and CDR2 (germline): LNHDA, SQIVND (reference sequence). CDR3 nucleotide sequence: TGTGCTAGTAGTATGGCCAGCGGGAGAAGCAATGAGCAGTTCTTC. Residues: CASSMASGRSNEQFF. The entire variable domain, with the rest obtained from reference TRBV19 and TRBJ2-1, is as follows: DGGITQSPKYLFRKEGQNVTLSCEQNLNHDAMYWYRQDPGQGLRLIYYSQIVNDFQKGDIAEGYSVSREKKESFPLTVTSAQKNPTAFYLCASSMASGRSNEQFFGPGTRLTVL.

The rearrangement joins TRBV29-1 to TRBJ1-1; D ambiguous. The CDR3 spans 13 residues. Germline V CDR1 and CDR2: SQVTM, ANQGSEA. V lost 6 bases and J 1 base, leaving 12 bases between the germline ends. The DNA of the CDR3 is TGCAGCGTGCGATCTCCGGGGAACACTGAAGCTTTCTTT. This sequence encodes CSVRSPGNTEAFF.

The chain joins TRBV27 to TRBJ2-7, with a weak D call TRBD2 (5 bases). The CDR3 contains 16 residues. V was shortened by 1 base and J by 2 bases, with 15 bases between the two germline ends. In germline, CDR1 is MNHEY, CDR2 SMNVEV (reference sequence). Here the CDR3 DNA reads TGTGCCAGCAGTTTATTTTTTCCGGGGTCCACCTACGAGCAGTACTTC. It encodes CASSLFFPGSTYEQYF.

This clone was counted between two and nine times. This chain connects TRBV11-1 to TRBJ2-7; D is possibly TRBD1 (6 bases). The CDR3 is 12 amino acids. Germline loops: CDR1 SGHAT, CDR2 FQDESV (reference sequence). With 5 bases removed from V and 3 bases from J, the gap between germline ends came to 8 bases. CDR3 DNA sequence: TGTGCCAGCAGCCCGGACAGCTACGAGCAGTACTTC. Its translation is CASSPDSYEQYF. The entire variable domain, with the rest obtained from reference TRBV11-1 and TRBJ2-7, is as follows: EAEVAQSPRYKITEKSQAVAFWCDPISGHATLYWYRQILGQGPELLVQFQDESVVDDSQLPKDRFSAERLKGVDSTLKIQPAELGDSAMYLCASSPDSYEQYFGPGTRLTVT.

V usage is TRBV6-5 and J usage is TRBJ1-3; D uncertain. The CDR3 totals 13 residues. With 0 bases removed from V and 4 bases from J, the gap between germline ends came to 4 bases. Germline V gene sequence: CDR1 MNHEY, CDR2 SVGAGI. In DNA, the CDR3 is TGTGCCAGCAGTTACTCGACAGGAAACACCATATATTTT. It codes for CASSYSTGNTIYF.

The J gene is TRBJ2-6, the V gene TRBV21-1; the D segment call TRBD1 is taken from the table without a DNA check. TRBV21-1 is tagged as a pseudogene. CDR3 length equals 19 residues. For the CDR3, the DNA is TGTGCCAGCAGCAACACCCGGGACAGGGGACCGGGTGGGGCCAACGTCCTGACTTTC. It translates to CASSNTRDRGPGGANVLTF.

The V gene is TRBV4-2, the J gene TRBJ2-1; 12 bases fit TRBD2. V lost 0 bases, J lost 8 bases, and 5 bases stayed unmatched. CDR1 and CDR2 (germline): LGHNA, YNFKEQ. The CDR3 is 16 residues long. As DNA, the CDR3 is TGTGCCAGCAGCCAAGAGGTGGCTAGCGGGAGGGATGAGCAGTTCTTC. Protein: CASSQEVASGRDEQFF.

The chain is built from TRBV3-1 (or the pseudogene TRBV3-2) and TRBJ1-1; TRBD1 is a possible D gene (5 bases). This CDR3 is 15 amino acids long. Per the germline V gene, CDR1 is LGHDT and CDR2 is YNNKEL (reference sequence). Trimming removed 1 base from V and 1 base from J, with 10 bases in between. The CDR3: CASSQVATGNTEAFF. The CDR3 nucleotides are TGTGCCAGCAGCCAAGTCGCTACAGGGAACACTGAAGCTTTCTTT.

The chain couples TRBV27 to TRBJ1-1; D not resolved. The CDR3 extends over 13 amino acids. The germline CDR1 and CDR2 sequences are MNHEY and SMNVEV (reference sequence). V lost 3 bases to trimming and J lost 6 bases, with 11 bases between them. The CDR3, as DNA: TGTGCCAGCAGTTTCATCGGGAGATCTGAAGCTTTCTTT. The encoded protein is CASSFIGRSEAFF.

The rearrangement links TRBV7-9 to TRBJ1-4; weak D call: TRBD1 (6 bases). Trimming shortened V by 5 bases and J by 6 bases, and 13 bases separated the two germline ends. Per germline, CDR1 SEHNR and CDR2 FQNEAQ (reference sequence). The CDR3 sequence is 14 residues long. Written as DNA, the CDR3 is TGTGCCAGCAGCCCCGGACAGTGGGATGAAAAACTGTTTTTT. This codes for CASSPGQWDEKLFF.

The chain combines TRBV27 with TRBJ1-2, with a possible D match to TRBD1 (5 bases). The CDR3 is made up of 13 amino acids. Germline lookup yields CDR1 MNHEY and CDR2 SMNVEV (reference sequence). Trimming pared 0 bases from V and 9 bases from J, leaving 11 bases between. CDR3 protein: CASSLSSTDSYTF. In nucleotides, the CDR3 is TGTGCCAGCAGTTTATCATCGACGGACAGCTACACCTTC.

The chain employs TRBV1 and TRBJ1-2; the table gives TRBD1 as D, unverified against the DNA. TRBV1 is a pseudogene segment. This CDR3 has 15 residues. The CDR3: CTSSQEGQLFYGYTF. The CDR3 coding sequence is TGCACCAGCAGCCAAGAAGGACAGCTTTTCTATGGCTACACCTTC.

The genes are TRBV4-3 and TRBJ1-2, with TRBD1 matching 8 bases. Germline-derived CDR1 and CDR2 are LGHNA and YSLEER. CDR3 length: 18 residues. After removal of 1 base from V and 1 base from J, the junction contained 11 bases not matched to a gene. The CDR3 sequence: CASSQVTDRTGLNYGYTF. The CDR3 DNA reads as TGCGCCAGCAGCCAAGTCACCGATCGGACAGGGCTTAACTATGGCTACACCTTC.

DNA for the CDR3: TGTGCCAGCTCCCAAAATCCTAGCGGGAGCGCAGATACGCAGTATTTT. Translation gives CASSQNPSGSADTQYF. V gene TRBV18 combines with J gene TRBJ2-3, with 10 bases lining up with TRBD2. The CDR3 totals 16 residues. J was trimmed by 4 bases and V by 6 bases; bases with no gene match: 10. Germline V gene sequence: CDR1 KGHSH, CDR2 LQKENI.

This clone was observed once. V usage is TRBV7-8 and J usage is TRBJ2-6, with TRBD1 matching over 8 bases. CDR1 and CDR2 from the germline V gene are SGHVS and FQNEAQ. The CDR3 runs to 16 residues. V shed 5 bases and J 3 bases; nucleotides not matched to a gene: 6. CDR3 sequence (DNA): TGTGCCAGCAGCGCCCAGGGGGCAAATGGGGCCAACGTCCTGACTTTC. Translated, it gives CASSAQGANGANVLTF. Combining the CDR3 with reference TRBV7-8 and TRBJ2-6 gives the whole variable domain GAGVSQSPRYKVAKRGQDVALRCDPISGHVSLFWYQQALGQGPEFLTYFQNEAQLDKSGLPSDRFFAERPEGSVSTLKIQRTQQEDSAVYLCASSAQGANGANVLTFGAGSRLTVL.

This clone was observed a few times. V and J are TRBV7-9 and TRBJ2-3; 8 positions match TRBD1. Germline V gives CDR1 SEHNR, CDR2 FQNEAQ (reference sequence). The CDR3 loop spans 15 amino acids. Trimming removed 3 bases from V and 4 bases from J; junction bases left unmatched: 6. The CDR3 DNA is TGTGCCAGCAGCTTCACGACAGGGGAATCAGATACGCAGTATTTT. This translates into CASSFTTGESDTQYF.

This clone was observed at least ten times. The chain employs TRBV12-3 or TRBV12-4 and TRBJ1-2; 9 bases line up with TRBD1. V was pared by 5 bases and J by 7 bases, with 5 bases of the junction left unmatched. The CDR3 length is 13 residues. CDR3 in DNA: TGTGCCAGCAGTGTGGGACAGGGTCGTGGCTACACCTTC. It specifies CASSVGQGRGYTF.